This TCR beta chain was sequenced during a study of CD8+ T cells in alopecia areata. This clone was observed many times. Mouse names are used for the genes. The read is 4 residues too short to cover the CDR3 end, so that end is filled in from the germline J gene. Extracted RNA was reverse transcribed into cDNA, the sequencing template. Clones were sequenced by immunoSEQ multiplex PCR, and TCRdb holds only the in-frame ones, with some missing. The specimen has 15,000 to 20,000 clones, none found just once. A panel of CD4, CD8alpha, NKG2D, NKG2ACE and other markers served to sort pooled cutaneous lymph node cells. V lost 4 bases, J lost 3 bases, and 2 bases stayed unmatched. The CDR3 extends over 15 amino acids. Germline V CDR1 and CDR2: NSQYPW, LRSPGD (reference sequence).

The TCR originated in a C3H/HeJ mouse with alopecia areata. The MHC haplotype of the strain is H2-k. V gene TRBV1 combines with J gene TRBJ2-5; the match to TRBD2 covers 12 bases. Input material: CD8+ T cells sorted from a lymph node. CDR3: CTCSEDWGGQDTQYF. The CDR3 bases that were read are TGCACCTGCAGTGAGGACTGGGGGGGACAAGAC. Full variable domain (missing parts from reference TRBV1 and TRBJ2-5): VTLLEQNPRWRLVPRGQAVNLRCILKNSQYPWMSWYQQDLQKQLQWLFTLRSPGDKEVKSLPGADYLATRVTDTELRLQVANMSQGRTLYCTCSEDWGGQDTQYFGPGTRLLVL.